A selection of T cell receptor beta chains follows, all from one sample in a study of T cells after yellow fever vaccination. Via MiXCR, TCRdb re-called the 5' RACE reads, giving one row per CDR3 protein. The sample shows under 400,000 distinct CDR3 sequences, around a tenth of them seen only once. The specimen was PBMCs, collected on the day of the first yellow fever vaccination. These receptors came from a man aged 18 to 30 who received the YFV17D yellow fever vaccine. CDR3s include the opening cysteine and the closing phenylalanine or tryptophan. A D gene is named only where the DNA matches it firmly. Rows give clone size only sometimes, using once, few, many, or a class for an expanded clone.

TRBD1	TRBV20-1	NA	TRBJ2-7	TGCAGTGCTTACGATCCGGGACAGGGGCCCTACGAGCAGTACTTC	CSAYDPGQGPYEQYF
TRBD2	TRBV13	NA	TRBJ2-1	TGTGCCAGCAGCTCCCGGACTAGCAATAACGAGCAGTTCTTC	CASSSRTSNNEQFF
NA	TRBV12-3/TRBV12-4	NA	TRBJ2-1	TGTGCCAGCAACCACCCAGGTTCTACAAACAATGAGCAGTTCTTC	CASNHPGSTNNEQFF
TRBD1	TRBV5-1	few	TRBJ2-1	TGCGCCAGCAGACAGGGACAGGGGGACAATGAGCAGTTCTTC	CASRQGQGDNEQFF
NA	TRBV4-1	many	TRBJ1-3	TGCGCCAGCAGCCACCCCTCCCAGCGAAACACCATATATTTT	CASSHPSQRNTIYF
NA	TRBV12-3/TRBV12-4	many	TRBJ2-3	TGTGCCAGCAGTCCACCCCGACGTTACGATACGCAGTATTTT	CASSPPRRYDTQYF
NA	TRBV18	once	TRBJ1-1	TGTGCCAGCTCACCGCCCAGTAAGAACACTGAAGCTTTCTTT	CASSPPSKNTEAFF
NA	TRBV30	many	TRBJ1-3	TGTGCCTGGAGTAGGGGGGCCATCTCTGGAAACACCATATATTTT	CAWSRGAISGNTIYF
TRBD2	TRBV27	NA	TRBJ2-2	TGTGCCAGCAGGAAGATAGCGGGGGGACCCGGTGGGGAGCTGTTTTTT	CASRKIAGGPGGELFF
NA	TRBV5-8	NA	TRBJ2-2	TGTGCCAGAGAGACCCGGACAGATAACACCGGGGAGCTGTTTTTT	CARETRTDNTGELFF
NA	TRBV5-1	many	TRBJ1-1	TGCGCCAGCAGCCTTGGACCGGGTAAGAACACTGAAGCTTTCTTT	CASSLGPGKNTEAFF
NA	TRBV5-5	few	TRBJ2-3	TGTGCCAGCAGCTTGGCTGGGGGCCCTAGCACAGATACGCAGTATTTT	CASSLAGGPSTDTQYF
NA	TRBV2	NA	TRBJ2-1	TGTGCCAGCAGTCAGGACTGCAATGAGCAGTTCTTC	CASSQDCNEQFF
NA	TRBV5-4	few	TRBJ1-2	TGTGCCAGCAGCTTGGACCGGAATGGGGGCTACACCTTC	CASSLDRNGGYTF
NA	TRBV19	NA	TRBJ1-1	TGTGCCAGTAGTATCGTTCAAATGAACACTGAAGCTTTCTTT	CASSIVQMNTEAFF
TRBD1	TRBV3-1	few	TRBJ1-6	TGTGCCAGCAGCCCATGGACAGGGAGGATGAGCTCCTATAATTCACCCCTCCACTTT	CASSPWTGRMSSYNSPLHF
TRBD2	TRBV5-1	many	TRBJ2-3	TGCGCCAGCGACCTAGCGGGGGGACCTCAAGATACGCAGTATTTT	CASDLAGGPQDTQYF
NA	TRBV15	NA	TRBJ2-7	TGTGCCACCAGTACAAGGGGATCCTACGAGCAGTACTTC	CATSTRGSYEQYF
NA	TRBV5-1	NA	TRBJ2-1	TGCGCCAGCAGCTCGGGGACACTAACGGGCAATGAGCAGTTCTTC	CASSSGTLTGNEQFF
NA	TRBV20-1	few	TRBJ2-1	TGCAGTGCTAGGCGGTACGCGGACCCCAATGAGCAGTTCTTC	CSARRYADPNEQFF
TRBD1	TRBV7-9	many	TRBJ1-1	TGTGCCAGCAGCCAAGGTCGGACAGGGAAGAACACTGAAGCTTTCTTT	CASSQGRTGKNTEAFF
TRBD2	TRBV13	NA	TRBJ2-3	TGTGCCAGCAGCTTAAGAAAACTAGCGGGGGCTTACACAGATACGCAGTATTTT	CASSLRKLAGAYTDTQYF
TRBD1	TRBV7-9	NA	TRBJ2-1	TGTGCCAGCAGCTTAGCGAGGACAGGGGTAGTGCGGAATGAGCAGTTCTTC	CASSLARTGVVRNEQFF
TRBD1	TRBV7-6	NA	TRBJ1-3	TGTGCCAGCAGCCTGGGACAGGCCTTCTCTGGAAACACCATATATTTT	CASSLGQAFSGNTIYF
NA	TRBV30	few	TRBJ2-7	TGTGCCTGGAGTGTAAGTGGCTACGAGCAGTACTTC	CAWSVSGYEQYF
NA	TRBV5-4	NA	TRBJ2-3	TGTGCCAGCAGCAACCTACTAAATACGCAGTATTTT	CASSNLLNTQYF
NA	TRBV19	few	TRBJ1-6	TGTGCCAGTAGTTTGGGTGAGTTCTCACCCCTCCACTTT	CASSLGEFSPLHF
NA	TRBV7-2	many	TRBJ2-2	TGTGCCAGCAGCTTAACAGGGACCACCGGGGAGCTGTTTTTT	CASSLTGTTGELFF
NA	TRBV7-6	NA	TRBJ1-3	TGTGCCAGCAGCTCCCTAGAGGGGACCGGAAACACCATATATTTT	CASSSLEGTGNTIYF
TRBD1	TRBV11-2	many	TRBJ2-1	TGTGCCAGCAGCCCGACAGGGGGCAATGAGCAGTTCTTC	CASSPTGGNEQFF
NA	TRBV7-9	few	TRBJ1-1	TGTGCCAGCAGCTTACCCGCGGGGGTCGGGAGCACTGAAGCTTTCTTT	CASSLPAGVGSTEAFF
NA	TRBV7-7	many	TRBJ2-2	TGTGCTAGCAGCTTATGGGGGACCGGGGAGCTGTTTTTT	CASSLWGTGELFF
TRBD2	TRBV7-6	few	TRBJ2-7	TGTGCCAGCAGCTTAGGTAGGACTAGCGGGGGATACGAGCAGTACTTC	CASSLGRTSGGYEQYF
TRBD2	TRBV4-1	NA	TRBJ2-2	TGCGCCAGCAGCCAAGACGGCGCGGGGGGATTAAAGACCGGGGAGCTGTTTTTT	CASSQDGAGGLKTGELFF
NA	TRBV11-2	few	TRBJ2-3	TGTGCCAGCAGCCTTACGATCGTAGGGGGACATCCTTCGGGTACGCAGTATTTT	CASSLTIVGGHPSGTQYF
NA	TRBV6-2/TRBV6-3	NA	TRBJ1-1	TGTGCCAGTTGCAGGCGAAACACTGAAGCTTTCTTT	CASCRRNTEAFF
NA	TRBV18	few	TRBJ2-2	TGTGCCAGCTCACCATACCTCCAGGGGTCGGGCACCGGGGAGCTGTTTTTT	CASSPYLQGSGTGELFF
TRBD1	TRBV12-3/TRBV12-4	many	TRBJ2-3	TGTGCCAGCAGCGACAGGGCCACAGATACGCAGTATTTT	CASSDRATDTQYF
NA	TRBV30	many	TRBJ2-6	TGTGCCTGGAGTGTTCAGGGGGCCAACGTCCTGACTTTC	CAWSVQGANVLTF
NA	TRBV27	NA	TRBJ2-2	TGTGCCAGCAGTTTCAAGATGTTCGGGGAGCTGTTTTTT	CASSFKMFGELFF
NA	TRBV19	many	TRBJ1-2	TGTGCCAGTAGTGGGACATCGGCTAACTATGGCTACACCTTC	CASSGTSANYGYTF
TRBD2	TRBV20-1	NA	TRBJ2-7	TGCAGTGCTGGTGGGGGAGGGAGCTACGAGCAGTACTTC	CSAGGGGSYEQYF
NA	TRBV7-9	few	TRBJ1-1	TGTGCCAGCAGCTTCTTACCGGGAACTTTCTTT	CASSFLPGTFF
TRBD2	TRBV7-2	NA	TRBJ2-2	TGTGCCAGCAGCCCCCGTGGAGCGGGGGTCACCGGGGAGCTGTTTTTT	CASSPRGAGVTGELFF
NA	TRBV3-1	few	TRBJ2-5	TGTGCCAGCAGCCTACTAGTTGAAGAGACCCAGTACTTC	CASSLLVEETQYF